This T cell receptor (beta chain) derives from a study of T cells after yellow fever vaccination. This clonotype has ten or more counts. The CDR3 length is 15 residues. V shed 4 bases and J 1 base; nucleotides not matched to a gene: 6. CDR1 is SGHTA, CDR2 FQGNSA, per germline. TCRdb re-called the 5' RACE reads with MiXCR, one entry per CDR3 protein. The data contain 450,000 to 550,000 distinct CDR3 sequences, around 21% of them singletons. The rearrangement uses TRBV7-2 and TRBJ1-1; 7 bases align to TRBD1. The sample here was PBMCs, taken 15 days after the yellow fever booster vaccination. The TCR sequence derives from a young man who received the YFV17D yellow fever vaccine. The CDR3 sequence is CASSSDRVPNTEAFF. The CDR3 nucleotides read TGTGCCAGCAGCTCAGACAGGGTCCCGAACACTGAAGCTTTCTTT.